What follows is one T cell receptor (beta chain) and its context. The target antigen is unknown. The data were obtained in a study of tumor and adjacent non-tumor tissue in lung cancer. Study context: Patients comprised roughly 12 adenocarcinoma, a couple of squamous cell carcinoma and 1 small cell lung cancer. Overall study findings and caveats: Tumor TCR diversity, when higher, was linked to shorter survival. Normal lung showed higher cumulative top 100 clone frequency than tumor.

The library came from three nested PCR rounds adapted from ARM-PCR protocols. From the multiplex PCR reads, TCRdb called clonotypes with MiXCR, one entry per CDR3 protein. The sample carries about 110,000 distinct CDR3 sequences, 62% recorded once. V lost 5 bases and J lost 3, with 11 bases in between. The CDR3 consists of 14 residues. Germline values: CDR1 MDHEN, CDR2 SYDVKM. RNA was extracted from bulk tissue without any cell sorting. The normal lung tissue was taken more than 3 cm from the tumor edge. Chemotherapy-naive patients with new lung cancer underwent thoracic surgery in China, August–late 2014.

The gene calls are TRBV28 and TRBJ1-5; D gene ambiguous. This receptor was identified in a man in his 60s with non-small cell lung cancer. Specimen: distant non-tumor lung tissue. Written as DNA, the CDR3 is TGTGCCAGCAGTCACGGCTGGGACAATCAGCCCCAGCATTTT. It is translated as CASSHGWDNQPQHF.